The rows below give T cell receptor beta chains drawn from one sample of a study of response to subunit inactivated influenza vaccine. TCRdb ran MiXCR on the RT-PCR reads and lists one entry per CDR3 protein. The sample has about 520,000 distinct CDR3 sequences, around 7.7% seen once; the top ten hold under 15%. Material: PBMCs from blood, obtained about 24 months after vaccination. The receptors shown here come from a man between 50 and 75 years old who received an inactivated influenza vaccine. CDR3s include the opening cysteine and the closing phenylalanine or tryptophan. Each record gives: J gene, clone size, V gene, D gene, CDR3 protein, CDR3 DNA. D genes are given only for firm matches. Not all rows give a size; the values are once, few, many and, for expanded clones, a class.

TRBJ1-5,many,TRBV6-1,.,CASSWTGNQPQHF,TGTGCCAGCAGCTGGACAGGCAATCAGCCCCAGCATTTT
TRBJ2-1,.,TRBV9,.,CASSVWDVSNEQFF,TGTGCCAGCAGCGTTTGGGACGTTTCAAATGAGCAGTTCTTC
TRBJ2-7,.,TRBV4-1,TRBD2,CASSLRGGPGGGEQYF,TGCGCCAGCAGCCTCCGGGGGGGCCCGGGGGGCGGCGAGCAGTACTTC
TRBJ2-2,.,TRBV20-1,TRBD2,CSASPAGGRELFF,TGCAGTGCTAGCCCAGCGGGAGGGCGGGAGCTGTTTTTT
TRBJ2-1,.,TRBV6-2/TRBV6-3,TRBD2,CASSYTPGGSYNEQFF,TGTGCCAGCAGTTACACCCCGGGGGGCTCCTACAATGAGCAGTTCTTC
TRBJ1-1,few,TRBV7-3,.,CASSMGGGSEAFF,TGTGCCAGCAGCATGGGAGGGGGATCTGAAGCTTTCTTT
TRBJ1-5,few,TRBV10-2,.,CASTGWQGGPNQPQHF,TGCGCCAGCACTGGATGGCAGGGAGGCCCAAATCAGCCCCAGCATTTT
TRBJ2-7,many,TRBV5-1,.,CASSLEPPYEQYF,TGCGCCAGCAGCTTGGAACCCCCCTACGAGCAGTACTTC
TRBJ2-1,.,TRBV5-5,TRBD2,CASSGTSGVYNEQFF,TGTGCCAGCAGCGGTACTAGCGGAGTTTACAATGAGCAGTTCTTC
TRBJ2-7,few,TRBV6-1,TRBD2,CASRPRRRTSGLSSYEQYF,TGTGCCAGCAGGCCACGAAGACGGACTAGCGGGTTGAGCTCCTACGAGCAGTACTTC
TRBJ2-2,few,TRBV24-1,.,CATSDPGADTGELFF,TGTGCCACCAGTGATCCAGGGGCGGACACCGGGGAGCTGTTTTTT
TRBJ2-7,many,TRBV20-1,TRBD2,CSARDRSLAGPPTYEQYF,TGCAGTGCTAGAGATAGGTCTCTAGCGGGTCCACCAACCTACGAGCAGTACTTC
TRBJ1-2,.,TRBV4-1,.,CASSQDSRALRGGYTF,TGCGCCAGCAGCCAAGATTCCAGGGCCTTGAGGGGCGGCTACACCTTC
TRBJ1-5,.,TRBV30,.,CAWIVQGRPQPQHF,TGTGCCTGGATCGTTCAAGGGAGGCCTCAGCCCCAGCATTTT
TRBJ2-1,.,TRBV11-2,.,CASGLYNEQFF,TGTGCCAGCGGCCTATACAATGAGCAGTTCTTC
TRBJ2-5,few,TRBV7-6,.,CASSLGTHQETQYF,TGTGCCAGCAGCTTAGGCACGCACCAAGAGACCCAGTACTTC
TRBJ1-1,many,TRBV5-1,TRBD1,CASSLRTGATEAFF,TGCGCCAGCAGCTTGAGGACAGGGGCCACTGAAGCTTTCTTT
TRBJ2-7,.,TRBV5-8,.,CASSLGAVLQTSYEQYF,TGTGCCAGCAGCTTGGGAGCGGTACTACAAACGTCCTACGAGCAGTACTTC
TRBJ1-2,few,TRBV3-1,.,CASSQGWQVPYGYTF,TGTGCCAGCAGCCAAGGATGGCAGGTCCCCTATGGCTACACCTTC
TRBJ1-6,few,TRBV27,TRBD1,CASSFRRPQGAYSPLHF,TGTGCCAGCAGTTTTCGCAGACCTCAGGGGGCATATTCACCCCTCCACTTT
TRBJ2-7,.,TRBV4-2,.,CASSQESVESYEQYF,TGTGCCAGCAGCCAAGAATCGGTGGAGTCCTACGAGCAGTACTTC
TRBJ2-5,few,TRBV20-1,TRBD2,CSASGLAGVQETQYF,TGCAGTGCATCGGGACTAGCGGGAGTTCAAGAGACCCAGTACTTC
TRBJ2-2,.,TRBV20-1,.,CSARDAGWENTGELFF,TGCAGTGCTAGAGATGCGGGGTGGGAAAACACCGGGGAGCTGTTTTTT
TRBJ2-2,many,TRBV6-2/TRBV6-3,TRBD2,CASSPGTRYTGELFF,TGTGCCAGCAGCCCCGGGACTAGATACACCGGGGAGCTGTTTTTT
TRBJ1-4,.,TRBV3-1,TRBD1,CASSQATTGGGELFF,TGTGCCAGCAGCCAAGCCACGACAGGGGGCGGAGAACTGTTTTTT
TRBJ2-7,few,TRBV3-1,.,CASSQGSWPQVHEQYF,TGTGCCAGCAGCCAAGGGAGTTGGCCCCAGGTCCACGAGCAGTACTTC
TRBJ1-3,many,TRBV19,.,CASSIGWRGKKTGNTIYF,TGTGCCAGTAGTATTGGATGGAGGGGGAAGAAGACTGGAAACACCATATATTTT
TRBJ2-7,many,TRBV4-3,TRBD2,CASSPGVASGSSYEQYF,TGCGCCAGCAGCCCAGGAGTAGCTAGCGGTAGCTCCTACGAGCAGTACTTC
TRBJ1-6,few,TRBV7-2,TRBD1,CASSLSGGPNSPLHF,TGTGCCAGCAGCTTGTCAGGGGGCCCTAATTCACCCCTCCACTTT
TRBJ1-1,.,TRBV29-1,.,CSVVRDSSNTEAFF,TGCAGCGTTGTTCGCGACAGTAGTAACACTGAAGCTTTCTTT
TRBJ2-1,few,TRBV7-3,TRBD2,CASSLGLAGSREQFF,TGTGCCAGCAGCTTAGGGCTAGCGGGATCCCGGGAGCAGTTCTTC
TRBJ2-7,many,TRBV27,.,CASSLSGGLSYEQYF,TGTGCCAGCAGTTTGTCGGGGGGCCTGTCCTACGAGCAGTACTTC
TRBJ2-6,.,TRBV5-5,.,CASSSTAASGANVLTF,TGTGCCAGCAGCTCCACCGCGGCATCTGGGGCCAACGTCCTGACTTTC
TRBJ2-1,few,TRBV11-2,.,CASSSSRQGSEGLNEQFF,TGTGCCAGCAGCTCGAGTAGACAGGGTTCGGAGGGCTTGAATGAGCAGTTCTTC
TRBJ2-7,many,TRBV11-2,.,CASSLGALGVFRGYEQYF,TGTGCCAGCAGCCTCGGCGCACTGGGGGTGTTTAGGGGCTACGAGCAGTACTTC
TRBJ1-1,.,TRBV29-1,.,CSVDGTGSTEAFF,TGCAGCGTTGATGGGACTGGGAGCACTGAAGCTTTCTTT
TRBJ1-1,.,TRBV7-2,.,CASSSRQFTEAFF,TGTGCCAGCAGCTCCCGACAGTTCACTGAAGCTTTCTTT
TRBJ2-7,few,TRBV12-3/TRBV12-4,TRBD2,CASSFASGYEQYF,TGTGCCAGCAGTTTTGCTAGCGGGTACGAGCAGTACTTC